The entry that follows covers one T cell receptor beta chain sequence. Its antigen is still unknown. The data are from a study of cytomegalovirus exposure and HLA in healthy donors. Broader study findings: It was found in a later analysis that first-cohort TCR clusters tended to co-occur in the 90 to 150 validation repertoires. Specific recognition of CMV antigens was confirmed in vitro for a few chains (all CMV-associated). Listed as cytomegalovirus-associated were 150 to 200 TCR beta chains.

Germline V gives CDR1 SGHRS, CDR2 YFSETQ. The CDR3 contains 12 residues. Trimming removed 3 bases at V and 10 bases at J, with 11 bases between. Libraries were prepared by immunoSEQ multiplex PCR; TCRdb keeps only in-frame clonotypes and omits some of them. Seen here are 150,000 to 200,000 clones, roughly 90% observed once, and the top ten hold over 4%. The rearrangement links TRBV5-1 to TRBJ2-1; D not certain. Sequenced: PBMCs. The receptor was isolated from a man aged 18-30 years in good health and CMV-seropositive. The CDR3 loop is CASSSGNMEQFF. CDR3 in DNA: TGCGCCAGCAGCTCCGGTAATATGGAGCAGTTCTTC.